This T cell receptor (beta chain) was sequenced in a study of cytomegalovirus exposure and HLA in healthy donors. Study summary: A preliminary data release comprised 70 million to 95 million unique TCRs obtained from HLA-typed donors.

From germline, CDR1 is SNHLY and CDR2 FYNNEI. The CDR3 sequence is 15 residues long. V was pared by 2 bases and J by 0 bases, with 8 bases between. Everyone who donated was a healthy bone marrow donor. There were likely unrecorded immune exposures, though donors were nominally healthy when sampled. The PCR had 60 Vbeta and 13 Jbeta primers. Repertoires were generated with immunoSEQ multiplex PCR, while TCRdb's copy carries only in-frame clones and drops some. The sample holds more than 95,000 clones, roughly 86% seen once. The chain couples TRBV2 to TRBJ1-3, with D unclear. Input material: PBMCs. This TCR was sampled from a man aged 18 to 35 in good health and CMV-seronegative. CDR3 amino acids: CASSERGNSGNTIYF. CDR3 nucleotides: TGTGCCAGCAGTGAACGAGGGAACTCTGGAAACACCATATATTTT.